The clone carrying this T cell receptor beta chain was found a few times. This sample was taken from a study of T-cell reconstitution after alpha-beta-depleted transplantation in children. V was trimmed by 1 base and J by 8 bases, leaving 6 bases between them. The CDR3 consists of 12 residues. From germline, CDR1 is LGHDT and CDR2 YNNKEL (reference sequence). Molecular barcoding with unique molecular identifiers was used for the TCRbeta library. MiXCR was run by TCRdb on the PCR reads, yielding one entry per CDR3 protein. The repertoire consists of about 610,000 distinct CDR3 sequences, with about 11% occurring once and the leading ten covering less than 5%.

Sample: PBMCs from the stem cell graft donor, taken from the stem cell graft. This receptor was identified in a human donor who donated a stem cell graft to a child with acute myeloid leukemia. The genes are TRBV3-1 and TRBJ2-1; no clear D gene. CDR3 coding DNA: TGTGCCAGCAGCCAAGTGGTCTATGAGCAGTTCTTC. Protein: CASSQVVYEQFF.